Each of the 26 T cell receptor beta chains below was sequenced from the same sample in a study of cytomegalovirus exposure and HLA in healthy donors. PCR employed 60 Vbeta and 13 Jbeta primers. The method was immunoSEQ multiplex PCR; TCRdb's version includes in-frame clones alone and lacks a portion of them. Of about 140,000 clones in the sample, approximately 71% were seen once. Material: PBMCs. Receptors originate from a man aged 25 to 40 in good health and CMV-seronegative.

V and J are TRBV18 and TRBJ2-7; possible D gene TRBD2, 5 bases. Germline-derived CDR1 and CDR2 are KGHSH and LQKENI. This CDR3 has 11 residues. Trimming cost V 6 bases and J 7 bases, with 10 bases left between them. CDR3 in amino acids: CASSTDFEQYF. DNA of the CDR3: TGTGCCAGCTCGACGGACTTTGAGCAGTACTTC.

The gene calls are TRBV10-3 and TRBJ1-5; D is ambiguous. This CDR3 has 14 residues. Germline V gene data show CDR1 as ENHRY and CDR2 as SYGVKD. Deletions cut 10 bases from V and 1 base from J, with 14 bases between. The CDR3 here is CATRGETSNQPQHF. In DNA form, the CDR3 reads TGTGCCACTAGAGGAGAAACGAGCAATCAGCCCCAGCATTTT.

This clone has just one count. The chain combines TRBV28 with TRBJ2-3, with 9 bases matching TRBD1. The length of the CDR3 is 16 residues. Germline V gives CDR1 MDHEN, CDR2 SYDVKM. J was trimmed by 0 bases and V by 4 bases; bases with no gene match: 5. In DNA form, the CDR3 reads TGTGCCAGCAGTTCCGTAGGGACAGGGAGCACAGATACGCAGTATTTT. As protein: CASSSVGTGSTDTQYF.

The rearrangement uses TRBV11-3 and TRBJ1-6; tentatively, D is TRBD1 (5 bases). CDR1 and CDR2 from the germline V gene are SGHNT and YENEEA. The length of the CDR3 is 11 residues. Between the trimmed V and J ends, which lost 6 bases and 15 bases, there was a span of 12 bases. CDR3: CASSSLGLLHF. DNA of the CDR3: TGTGCCAGCAGTTCCCTGGGGCTCCTCCACTTT.

The CDR3 DNA reads TGTGCCAGCAGTGTAATGTCGCGGGGAAACACCATATATTTT. This sequence encodes CASSVMSRGNTIYF. This chain links TRBV6-1 with TRBJ1-3; the D is unclear. Trimming took off 4 bases at V and 4 bases at J, with 11 bases between the two ends. This CDR3 has 14 residues. Germline loops: CDR1 MNHNS, CDR2 SASEGT.

To note about this clone: In the same sample, other DNA sequences code for this CDR3. Here the CDR3 reads CSVAGGEETQYF. CDR3 DNA sequence: TGCAGCGTTGCAGGGGGAGAGGAGACCCAGTACTTC. The rearrangement links TRBV29-1 to TRBJ2-5, with 7 bases matching TRBD1. The germline gives CDR1 SQVTM, CDR2 ANQGSEA. Trimming took 4 bases from V and 5 from J; bases not matched to a gene: 4. The CDR3 is 12 residues long.

The gene calls are TRBV6-1 and TRBJ2-1; 12 bases fit TRBD2. The CDR3 covers 15 residues. Germline V gene lookup returns CDR1 MNHNS and CDR2 SASEGT. V shed 5 bases and J 6 bases; nucleotides not matched to a gene: 5. CDR3 in amino acids: CASSSTSGSLNEQFF. In DNA, the CDR3 is TGTGCCAGCAGTTCGACTAGCGGGAGTCTCAATGAGCAGTTCTTC.

This sequence joins TRBV5-1 and TRBJ2-1; D ambiguous. The CDR3 extends over 12 amino acids. Trimming stripped 3 bases from V and 10 bases from J, with 11 bases between. Per germline, CDR1 SGHRS and CDR2 YFSETQ. This CDR3 is CASSYGGREQFF. The DNA for the CDR3 is TGCGCCAGCAGCTACGGTGGTCGGGAGCAGTTCTTC.

The CDR3 bases are TGCGCCAGCAGCTTGGAGTCCAGGGCAGATACGCAGTATTTT. Encoded protein: CASSLESRADTQYF. The chain employs TRBV5-1 and TRBJ2-3; a possible D gene is TRBD1 (5 bases). Germline CDR1 SGHRS, CDR2 YFSETQ. The germline V and J ends were trimmed by 0 bases and 4 bases, with 9 bases remaining between them. CDR3 length equals 14 residues.

The chain is built from TRBV6-5 and TRBJ1-5; unclear D gene. The germline CDR1 and CDR2 sequences are MNHEY and SVGAGI. The V end was cut by 2 bases, the J end by 6 bases, with 8 bases between. The CDR3 totals 13 residues. CDR3 DNA: TGTGCCAGCAGTTACGGGTGGAGTCAGCCCCAGCATTTT. Its translation is CASSYGWSQPQHF.

Concerning this clone: A read error may account for a junction end that differs from germline. The chain joins TRBV7-9 to TRBJ2-3; 8 positions agree with TRBD1. Looked up from germline, CDR1 is SEHNR and CDR2 is FQNEAQ (reference sequence). The CDR3 loop spans 15 amino acids. The CDR3 nucleotides are TGTGCCAGCAACTTAGGACAGGGAGAGACAGATACGCAGTATTTT. It codes for CASNLGQGETDTQYF.

The gene calls are TRBV6-6 and TRBJ2-7, with 13 bases that match TRBD2. This CDR3 has 16 amino acids. The V gene end was trimmed by 5 bases and the J gene end by 0 bases; junction bases not matched to a gene: 4. Germline V lookup: CDR1 MNHNY, CDR2 SVGAGI (reference sequence). The CDR3 protein is CASSGLAGASSYEQYF. DNA of the CDR3: TGTGCCAGCAGTGGACTAGCGGGAGCAAGCTCCTACGAGCAGTACTTC.

This chain links TRBV29-1 with TRBJ1-5; 8 nucleotides line up with TRBD1. The CDR3 loop spans 13 amino acids. Trimming took 6 bases from V and 6 from J; bases not matched to a gene: 7. CDR1 is SQVTM and CDR2 is ANQGSEA in the germline V gene. In DNA, the CDR3 is TGCAGCGTCGAGACAGGGGACCGTCAGCCCCAGCATTTT. Encoded protein: CSVETGDRQPQHF. Filled out from reference TRBV29-1 and TRBJ1-5, the complete variable domain reads SAVISQKPSRDICQRGTSLTIQCQVDSQVTMMFWYRQQPGQSLTLIATANQGSEATYESGFVIDKFPISRPNLTFSTLTVSNMSPEDSSIYLCSVETGDRQPQHFGDGTRLSIL.

The rearrangement uses TRBV2 and TRBJ2-1; 12 nucleotides align to TRBD2. Germline V CDR1 and CDR2: SNHLY, FYNNEI. The V gene end was trimmed by 3 bases and the J gene end by 8 bases; junction bases not matched to a gene: 5. The CDR3 is 15 residues long. CDR3 residues: CASSDRLAGVHEQFF. The CDR3, as DNA: TGTGCCAGCAGTGACCGACTAGCGGGAGTGCATGAGCAGTTCTTC.

This chain connects TRBV6-1 to TRBJ1-5; 8 bases align to TRBD1. In germline, CDR1 is MNHNS, CDR2 SASEGT. V shed 7 bases and J 6 bases; nucleotides not matched to a gene: 5. The CDR3 extends over 13 amino acids. CDR3 protein: CASTGTGGQPQHF. The CDR3 DNA is TGTGCCAGCACGGGGACAGGAGGTCAGCCCCAGCATTTT.

The rearrangement links TRBV5-1 to TRBJ2-5; unclear D gene. This CDR3 is 12 amino acids long. V lost 4 bases to trimming and J lost 5 bases, with 9 bases between them. CDR1 and CDR2 (germline): SGHRS, YFSETQ. CDR3 sequence (DNA): TGCGCCAGCAGCCCTGGGCGCGAGACCCAGTACTTC. It translates to CASSPGRETQYF. Using reference TRBV5-1 and TRBJ2-5 for the parts outside the CDR3, the full variable domain is KAGVTQTPRYLIKTRGQQVTLSCSPISGHRSVSWYQQTPGQGLQFLFEYFSETQRNKGNFPGRFSGRQFSNSRSEMNVSTLELGDSALYLCASSPGRETQYFGPGTRLLVL.

The rearrangement links TRBV19 to TRBJ1-5, with a weak D call TRBD1 (6 bases). The CDR3 runs 14 residues. V gave up 3 bases and J gave up 7 bases, with 13 bases separating them. Looked up from germline, CDR1 is LNHDA and CDR2 is SQIVND (reference sequence). Here the CDR3 reads CASSITGSRQPQHF. DNA of the CDR3: TGTGCCAGTAGTATCACAGGGTCGAGGCAGCCCCAGCATTTT.

This clone was observed a few times. This chain links TRBV25-1 with TRBJ2-6; TRBD1 might be the D (5 bases). Germline-derived CDR1 and CDR2 are MGHDK and SYGVNS. The CDR3 consists of 15 residues. The V gene lost 0 bases and the J gene lost 3 bases, with 6 bases spanning the gap. CDR3 DNA sequence: TGTGCCAGCAGTGAATATAGGGGTGGGGCCAACGTCCTGACTTTC. Its protein product is CASSEYRGGANVLTF.

The V call is TRBV5-1, the J call TRBJ2-3; 7 bases are shared with TRBD1. The length of the CDR3 is 14 residues. The V and J ends lost 0 bases and 5 bases, in that order; junction bases with no gene match: 3. Germline assignment: CDR1 SGHRS and CDR2 YFSETQ. The CDR3 here is CASSLEGQEDTQYF. The CDR3 DNA reads TGCGCCAGCAGCTTGGAAGGACAGGAAGATACGCAGTATTTT.

This clone has more than one count but fewer than ten. V is TRBV5-4 and J is TRBJ1-2, with D maybe TRBD1 (5 bases). The CDR3 runs 14 residues. The V end lost 0 bases, the J end lost 6 bases, and 12 bases lay between the germline ends. Germline V lookup: CDR1 SGHNT, CDR2 YYREEE (reference sequence). Here the CDR3 DNA reads TGTGCCAGCAGCTTGGATGCGGGGGACGATGGCTACACCTTC. This gives the protein CASSLDAGDDGYTF.

V gene TRBV7-8 combines with J gene TRBJ1-1; no definite D call. V dropped 4 bases and J dropped 4 bases, with 10 bases sitting between them. This CDR3 contains 13 residues. Germline CDR1 and CDR2: SGHVS and FQNEAQ. CDR3 coding DNA: TGTGCCAGCAGCTCTCGACAAACCACTGAAGCTTTCTTT. Protein sequence: CASSSRQTTEAFF.

V usage is TRBV6-1 and J usage is TRBJ2-5; D possibly corresponds to TRBD1 (6 bases). Germline V gives CDR1 MNHNS, CDR2 SASEGT. V shed 0 bases and J shed 5 bases, with 16 bases lying between them. The CDR3 has 16 amino acids. CDR3 sequence reads: CASSEAQGISRETQYF. The CDR3 coding sequence is TGTGCCAGCAGTGAAGCCCAGGGGATTTCTAGGGAGACCCAGTACTTC.

V usage is TRBV11-2 and J usage is TRBJ2-7, with D possibly being TRBD2 (5 bases). CDR3 length: 16 amino acids. Germline-derived CDR1 and CDR2 are SGHAT and FQNNGV. The germline V and J ends were trimmed by 0 bases and 0 bases, with 12 bases remaining between them. As DNA, the CDR3 is TGTGCCAGCAGCTTAGATCGGACTGCCAGCTCCTACGAGCAGTACTTC. Protein sequence: CASSLDRTASSYEQYF.

The V gene is TRBV25-1, the J gene TRBJ2-3; tentatively, D is TRBD2 (5 bases). Germline V gene data show CDR1 as MGHDK and CDR2 as SYGVNS. Trimming cost V 5 bases and J 4 bases, with 16 bases left between them. There are 15 residues in the CDR3. The CDR3 DNA follows: TGTGCCAGCAGTAGTTTGGGCCCCGGGGCAGATACGCAGTATTTT. Its protein is CASSSLGPGADTQYF.

This chain connects TRBV7-9 to TRBJ2-7, with 11 bases lining up with TRBD2. The CDR3 is 15 amino acids. CDR1 SEHNR and CDR2 FQNEAQ come from the germline V gene (reference sequence). V trimming: 5 bases; J trimming: 2 bases; junction bases outside the gene matches: 5. CDR3 in amino acids: CASSGTSGRAYEQYF. Written as DNA, the CDR3 is TGTGCCAGCAGCGGGACTAGCGGTCGGGCCTACGAGCAGTACTTC. The full variable domain, in which reference TRBV7-9 and TRBJ2-7 provide the parts outside the CDR3, is DTGVSQNPRHKITKRGQNVTFRCDPISEHNRLYWYRQTLGQGPEFLTYFQNEAQLEKSRLLSDRFSAERPKGSFSTLEIQRTEQGDSAMYLCASSGTSGRAYEQYFGPGTRLTVT.

This sequence joins TRBV5-1 and TRBJ2-5; TRBD2 matches 8 bases. CDR3 length: 15 amino acids. The germline V gene encodes CDR1 SGHRS and CDR2 YFSETQ. V trimming: 0 bases; J trimming: 2 bases; junction bases outside the gene matches: 3. CDR3: CASSLVAGRQETQYF. CDR3 nucleotide sequence: TGCGCCAGCAGCTTGGTAGCGGGACGACAAGAGACCCAGTACTTC.